What follows are 32 T cell receptor beta chains derived from one specimen sequenced in a study of shared clonotypes between healthy human individuals. Generated by immunoSEQ multiplex PCR, the TCRdb table keeps only in-frame clones and is missing some. The sample yields about 510,000 clones, 90% to 97% seen once. Sequenced material: naive CD4+ T cells sorted from blood. As to subset: CD45RA+ positively selected. Receptor source: a woman between 25 and 40 years old in good health.

The chain combines TRBV27 with TRBJ2-4, with 8 nucleotides matching TRBD2. Germline V gene lookup returns CDR1 MNHEY and CDR2 SMNVEV (reference sequence). The length of the CDR3 is 11 residues. The V segment lost 5 bases and the J segment 16 bases; nucleotides outside the gene matches: 7. The CDR3 loop is CASSGGLATYF. The CDR3 bases are TGTGCCAGCAGTGGAGGACTAGCCACATACTTC.

The V and J genes are TRBV7-2 and TRBJ1-1; the D is unclear. Trimming took 1 base from V and 7 from J, leaving 13 bases between them. Germline assignment: CDR1 SGHTA and CDR2 FQGNSA. The CDR3 has 14 residues. As DNA, the CDR3 is TGTGCCAGCAGCTTAGTGGTAGGTCCAAGTGAAGCTTTCTTT. Encoded protein: CASSLVVGPSEAFF. The variable domain in full, completed from reference TRBV7-2 and TRBJ1-1, reads GAGVSQSPSNKVTEKGKDVELRCDPISGHTALYWYRQSLGQGLEFLIYFQGNSAPDKSGLPSDRFSAERTGGSVSTLTIQRTQQEDSAVYLCASSLVVGPSEAFFGQGTRLTVV.

The chain has TRBV28 and TRBJ1-4, with TRBD1 matching over 10 bases. CDR1 and CDR2 from the germline V gene are MDHEN and SYDVKM. Losses at the gene ends were 6 bases for V and 4 bases for J; bases not matched to a gene: 5. The CDR3 has 15 amino acids. The CDR3 protein is CASSPWDRGNEKLFF. The CDR3 region has the DNA TGTGCCAGCAGCCCATGGGACAGGGGTAATGAAAAACTGTTTTTT.

CDR3 DNA sequence: TGTGCCAGCAGTTTAGATCCCCCTGGGGCCAACGTCCTGACTTTC. It yields the protein CASSLDPPGANVLTF. The chain combines TRBV28 with TRBJ2-6, with no clear D. V was shortened by 2 bases and J by 2 bases, with 7 bases between the two germline ends. The CDR3 loop spans 15 amino acids. CDR1 MDHEN and CDR2 SYDVKM come from the germline V gene.

CDR3 nucleotide sequence: TGTGCCAGCAGCTTCCGGGAGGAGCAGTACTTC. Protein product: CASSFREEQYF. The J gene is TRBJ2-7, the V gene TRBV7-2; D possibly corresponds to TRBD2 (6 bases). Germline V CDR1 and CDR2: SGHTA, FQGNSA. Trimming removed 3 bases at V and 7 bases at J, with 7 bases between. The CDR3 covers 11 residues.

This clone was recorded once. The junction and the germline gene differ at one end; a read error may be behind it. V is TRBV7-2 and J is TRBJ2-1, with 7 bases lining up with TRBD2. The CDR3 consists of 11 residues. The germline V gene has CDR1 SGHTA and CDR2 FQGNSA. The CDR3: CASSYRDYRVF. The CDR3 region has the DNA TGTGCCAGCAGCTACCGGGACTACCGCGTCTTC.

The J gene is TRBJ2-5, the V gene TRBV28; the D is unclear. Trimming shortened V by 3 bases and J by 11 bases, and 13 bases separated the two germline ends. This CDR3 contains 12 residues. Germline V gene sequence: CDR1 MDHEN, CDR2 SYDVKM. The CDR3 loop is CASSLGVTEQYF. In nucleotides, the CDR3 is TGTGCCAGCAGTTTGGGCGTGACTGAGCAGTACTTC. Looking up the rest from reference TRBV28 and TRBJ2-5 gives the full variable domain: DVKVTQSSRYLVKRTGEKVFLECVQDMDHENMFWYRQDPGLGLRLIYFSYDVKMKEKGDIPEGYSVSREKKERFSLILESASTNQTSMYLCASSLGVTEQYFGPGTRLLVL.

This chain connects TRBV5-1 to TRBJ2-7; TRBD2 agrees at 16 bases. CDR1 is SGHRS, CDR2 YFSETQ, per germline. This CDR3 has 17 amino acids. V was pared by 5 bases and J by 2 bases, with 7 bases of the junction left unmatched. The CDR3 nucleotides read TGCGCCAGCAGAAACCCGGGACTAGCGGGAGGGCCCTACGAGCAGTACTTC. Translating it yields CASRNPGLAGGPYEQYF.

The chain carries TRBV4-2 and TRBJ2-2; the D is unclear. Germline loops: CDR1 LGHNA, CDR2 YNFKEQ. V was cut by 1 base and J by 5 bases, with 11 bases left in between. There are 15 residues in the CDR3. The CDR3, as DNA: TGTGCCAGCAGCCAAGTATTCCCCGGAACCGGGGAGCTGTTTTTT. This sequence encodes CASSQVFPGTGELFF.

The CDR3 coding sequence is TGTGCCAGCAGCTTAGGGGCTAGCTCCATGAGCTCCTACAATGAGCAGTTCTTC. It translates to CASSLGASSMSSYNEQFF. V is TRBV7-8 and J is TRBJ2-1, with D possibly matching TRBD2 (5 bases). The CDR3 is made up of 18 amino acids. The V and J ends lost 1 base and 0 bases respectively, with 16 bases between them. The germline gives CDR1 SGHVS, CDR2 FQNEAQ.

The V gene is TRBV15, the J gene TRBJ2-5; D remains ambiguous. From germline, CDR1 is LNHNV and CDR2 YYDKDF (reference sequence). Trimming pared 0 bases from V and 3 bases from J, leaving 17 bases between. The CDR3 runs 17 residues. As DNA, the CDR3 is TGTGCCACCAGCAGAGACTCCCCCTACGGCGGAGAAGAGACCCAGTACTTC. It is translated as CATSRDSPYGGEETQYF.

The V call is TRBV5-4, the J call TRBJ2-3; TRBD2 matches 13 bases. The V segment lost 4 bases and the J segment 4 bases; nucleotides outside the gene matches: 9. The CDR3 has 17 residues. Germline lookup yields CDR1 SGHNT and CDR2 YYREEE (reference sequence). The CDR3 nucleotides read TGTGCCAGCAGCCGTGGCCAACTAGCGGGAGGGGCAGATACGCAGTATTTT. It translates to CASSRGQLAGGADTQYF.

This chain uses TRBV28 with TRBJ1-1, with 7 bases identical to TRBD1. CDR1 MDHEN and CDR2 SYDVKM come from the germline V gene. V shed 11 bases, J shed 1 base, and the junction held 7 bases outside the gene matches. The CDR3 totals 13 residues. CDR3 in DNA: TGTGCCGGTCGTCGGACAGGGAACACTGAAGCTTTCTTT. This sequence encodes CAGRRTGNTEAFF.

The chain recombines TRBV10-1 with TRBJ2-7; D gene uncertain. The germline V gene has CDR1 WNHNN and CDR2 SYGVQD (reference sequence). The CDR3 spans 16 residues. The germline V and J ends were trimmed by 0 bases and 3 bases, with 15 bases remaining between them. CDR3 DNA: TGCGCCAGCAGTGAGTCGGGATCCCCCACGCTCTACGAGCAGTACTTC. Amino acids: CASSESGSPTLYEQYF.

The chain has TRBV28 and TRBJ2-1; possibly TRBD2 for D (5 bases). Per germline, CDR1 MDHEN and CDR2 SYDVKM. With 6 bases removed from V and 5 bases from J, the gap between germline ends came to 8 bases. The CDR3 runs to 12 residues. The CDR3 reads CASSWGDNEQFF. CDR3 DNA sequence: TGTGCCAGCAGCTGGGGAGACAATGAGCAGTTCTTC.

This sequence joins TRBV6-1 and TRBJ1-4; D gene unclear. The germline V and J ends were trimmed by 3 bases and 7 bases, with 0 bases remaining between them. The V gene's germline CDR1 is MNHNS and CDR2 SASEGT. The CDR3 loop spans 10 amino acids. DNA of the CDR3: TGTGCCAGCAGTGATGAAAAACTGTTTTTT. Protein: CASSDEKLFF.

The chain has TRBV7-9 and TRBJ2-4; 7 bases map to TRBD2. V gave up 6 bases and J gave up 4 bases; unmatched junction bases: 6. CDR1 and CDR2 (germline): SEHNR, FQNEAQ (reference sequence). The CDR3 covers 14 residues. CDR3 protein: CASSRLADKNIQYF. CDR3 in DNA: TGTGCCAGCAGTCGACTAGCCGATAAAAACATTCAGTACTTC.

The rearrangement links TRBV6-1 to TRBJ2-3; 11 bases map to TRBD2. Per the germline V gene, CDR1 is MNHNS and CDR2 is SASEGT. The CDR3 totals 18 residues. With 1 base clipped from V and 3 bases from J, the junction kept 9 bases outside the gene matches. The CDR3 here is CASSEGALAGERTDTQYF. For the CDR3, the DNA is TGTGCCAGCAGTGAAGGCGCACTAGCGGGAGAGAGGACAGATACGCAGTATTTT.

The chain has TRBV5-1 and TRBJ2-7, with TRBD2 matching over 13 bases. The length of the CDR3 is 16 residues. Germline lookup yields CDR1 SGHRS and CDR2 YFSETQ. The V and J ends lost 3 bases and 8 bases, in that order; junction bases with no gene match: 11. The CDR3 region is CASSSQTGTSGTKQYF. The DNA of the CDR3 is TGCGCCAGCAGCTCCCAAACCGGGACTAGCGGGACTAAGCAGTACTTC. The variable domain in full, with the rest retrieved from reference TRBV5-1 and TRBJ2-7, is KAGVTQTPRYLIKTRGQQVTLSCSPISGHRSVSWYQQTPGQGLQFLFEYFSETQRNKGNFPGRFSGRQFSNSRSEMNVSTLELGDSALYLCASSSQTGTSGTKQYFGPGTRLTVT.

The chain has TRBV6-5 and TRBJ1-5, with D uncertain. Germline V gene lookup returns CDR1 MNHEY and CDR2 SVGAGI. This CDR3 spans 13 amino acids. V lost 4 bases and J lost 6, with 10 bases in between. In DNA, the CDR3 is TGTGCCAGCAGTTCCCGGGGAGGTCAGCCCCAGCATTTT. Translating gives CASSSRGGQPQHF.

J is TRBJ2-7 and V is TRBV10-1; possible D gene TRBD2, 6 bases. This CDR3 spans 14 amino acids. Looked up from germline, CDR1 is WNHNN and CDR2 is SYGVQD (reference sequence). V shed 6 bases and J shed 4 bases, with 16 bases lying between them. Here the CDR3 reads CASRGLEGRYEQYF. DNA of the CDR3: TGCGCCAGCAGGGGCCTTGAGGGGAGGTACGAGCAGTACTTC.

The chain employs TRBV18 and TRBJ2-2; maybe TRBD1 (5 bases). The V and J ends lost 3 bases and 0 bases respectively, with 17 bases between them. Germline CDR1 is KGHSH and CDR2 is LQKENI. This CDR3 has 18 residues. The CDR3 sequence: CASSPHSRVGSNTGELFF. The CDR3 nucleotides read TGTGCCAGCTCACCGCACAGCAGGGTAGGGTCGAACACCGGGGAGCTGTTTTTT.

V is TRBV2 and J is TRBJ1-4; D is undetermined. The germline V gene has CDR1 SNHLY and CDR2 FYNNEI. The CDR3 spans 13 residues. Deletions cut 5 bases from V and 8 bases from J, with 12 bases between. The CDR3 is CASSFGVLEKLFF. CDR3 nucleotides: TGTGCCAGCAGTTTCGGGGTTTTGGAAAAACTGTTTTTT.

The genes are TRBV28 and TRBJ1-5; D unclear. CDR3 length: 11 amino acids. Trimming took 4 bases from V and 5 from J, leaving 3 bases between them. The germline gives CDR1 MDHEN, CDR2 SYDVKM. This CDR3 reads CASSYDQPQHF. The CDR3 bases are TGTGCCAGCAGTTACGATCAGCCCCAGCATTTT.

V and J are TRBV6-5 and TRBJ1-2; D uncertain. Trimming took 7 bases from V and 5 from J, leaving 20 bases between them. Germline V gene lookup returns CDR1 MNHEY and CDR2 SVGAGI. The CDR3 loop spans 15 amino acids. The CDR3 region has the DNA TGTGCCAGCACTATTACCCACAGTGGATCGTATGGCTACACCTTC. Amino acid sequence: CASTITHSGSYGYTF.

The chain is built from TRBV13 and TRBJ2-3; 8 bases map to TRBD2. CDR3 length equals 22 residues. Germline V CDR1 and CDR2: PRHDT, FYEKMQ (reference sequence). J lost 6 bases, V lost 0 bases, and 26 bases had no gene match. The CDR3: CASSLGTPFSGTSPVGRDTQYF. The DNA for the CDR3 is TGTGCCAGCAGCTTAGGCACACCGTTTTCGGGGACTAGTCCCGTAGGCCGGGATACGCAGTATTTT. Filled out from reference TRBV13 and TRBJ2-3, the complete variable domain reads AAGVIQSPRHLIKEKRETATLKCYPIPRHDTVYWYQQGPGQDPQFLISFYEKMQSDKGSIPDRFSAQQFSDYHSELNMSSLELGDSALYFCASSLGTPFSGTSPVGRDTQYFGPGTRLTVL.

V gene TRBV27 combines with J gene TRBJ2-7; D not resolved. Trimming shortened V by 1 base and J by 6 bases, and 22 bases separated the two germline ends. Germline assignment: CDR1 MNHEY and CDR2 SMNVEV (reference sequence). The CDR3 consists of 17 residues. CDR3 amino acids: CASSLFGKTYEMSEQYF. The CDR3 nucleotides read TGTGCCAGCAGTTTATTCGGAAAGACCTACGAAATGAGCGAGCAGTACTTC.

The V gene is TRBV5-4, the J gene TRBJ1-1, with D possibly matching TRBD1 (6 bases). The CDR3 length is 15 residues. V lost 5 bases, J lost 5 bases, and 19 bases lay in between. CDR1 SGHNT and CDR2 YYREEE come from the germline V gene (reference sequence). The CDR3 bases are TGTGCCAGCAGGCATACAGGGAGGGGGGAAACTGAAGCTTTCTTT. Translation: CASRHTGRGETEAFF.

This chain uses TRBV6-4 with TRBJ2-4; no clear D. Germline CDR1 MRHNA, CDR2 SNTAGT. V gave up 6 bases and J gave up 2 bases, with 11 bases separating them. CDR3 size: 14 residues. The CDR3 sequence: CASSTEPTKNIQYF. CDR3 nucleotides: TGTGCCAGCAGCACAGAACCTACCAAAAACATTCAGTACTTC.

This clone was counted a single time. The V and J genes are TRBV19 and TRBJ2-1, with no clear D. The CDR3 loop spans 18 amino acids. CDR1 and CDR2 (germline): LNHDA, SQIVND (reference sequence). Between the trimmed V and J ends, which lost 3 bases and 6 bases, there was a span of 24 bases. CDR3 in amino acids: CASSIEGTSSAYFNEQFF. The CDR3 DNA reads TGTGCCAGTAGTATCGAAGGAACCTCTTCTGCCTACTTCAATGAGCAGTTCTTC.

The V and J genes are TRBV10-1 and TRBJ2-7; D is undetermined. Germline values: CDR1 WNHNN, CDR2 SYGVQD (reference sequence). The CDR3 is made up of 14 amino acids. V was shortened by 8 bases and J by 1 base, with 15 bases between the two germline ends. The CDR3 here is CASSDRYDSYEQYF. CDR3 in DNA: TGCGCCAGCTCAGATCGGTACGATTCCTACGAGCAGTACTTC.

The chain combines TRBV28 with TRBJ2-5, with D maybe TRBD1 (5 bases). The end of the DNA aligns better with TRBJ2-7, so the J call may be wrong. Germline CDR1 and CDR2: MDHEN and SYDVKM. The CDR3 totals 12 residues. The CDR3 DNA reads TGTGCCAGCAGTTCAAACAGGTACGAGCAGTACTTC. Its translation is CASSSNRYEQYF.